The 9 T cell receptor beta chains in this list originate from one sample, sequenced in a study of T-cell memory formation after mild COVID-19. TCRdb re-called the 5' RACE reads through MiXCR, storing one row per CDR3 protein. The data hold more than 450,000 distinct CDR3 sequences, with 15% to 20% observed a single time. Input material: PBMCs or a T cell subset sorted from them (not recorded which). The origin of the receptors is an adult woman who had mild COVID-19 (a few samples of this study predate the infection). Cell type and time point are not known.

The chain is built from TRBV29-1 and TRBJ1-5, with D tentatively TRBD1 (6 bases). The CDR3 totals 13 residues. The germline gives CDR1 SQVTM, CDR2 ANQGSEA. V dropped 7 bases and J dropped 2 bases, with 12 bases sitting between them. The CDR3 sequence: CSAGDNGNQPQHF. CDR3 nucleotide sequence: TGCAGCGCTGGGGACAACGGCAATCAGCCCCAGCATTTT.

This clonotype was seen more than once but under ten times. The CDR3 reads CATSDEAGAYNEQFF. The DNA for the CDR3 is TGTGCCACCAGTGACGAGGCGGGAGCCTACAATGAGCAGTTCTTC. The chain recombines TRBV24-1 with TRBJ2-1; 7 positions match TRBD2. V lost 4 bases to trimming and J lost 2 bases; unmatched junction nucleotides: 4. This CDR3 is built from 15 residues. The germline CDR1 and CDR2 sequences are KGHDR and SFDVKD.

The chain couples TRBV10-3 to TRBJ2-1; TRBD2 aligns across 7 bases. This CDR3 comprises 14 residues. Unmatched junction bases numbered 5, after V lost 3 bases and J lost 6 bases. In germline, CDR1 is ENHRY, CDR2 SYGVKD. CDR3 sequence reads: CAISELGGTNEQFF. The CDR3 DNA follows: TGTGCCATCAGTGAACTCGGGGGGACCAATGAGCAGTTCTTC.

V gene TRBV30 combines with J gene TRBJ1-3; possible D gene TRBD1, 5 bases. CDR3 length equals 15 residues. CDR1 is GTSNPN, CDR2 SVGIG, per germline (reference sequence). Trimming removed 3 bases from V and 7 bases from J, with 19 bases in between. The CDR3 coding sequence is TGTGCCTGGAGGGGAATCAGGGCGCGAGGCAACACCATATATTTT. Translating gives CAWRGIRARGNTIYF.

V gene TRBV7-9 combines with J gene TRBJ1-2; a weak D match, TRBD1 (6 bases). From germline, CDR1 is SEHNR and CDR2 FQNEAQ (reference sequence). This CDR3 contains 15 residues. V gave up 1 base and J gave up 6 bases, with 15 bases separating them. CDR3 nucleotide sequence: TGTGCCAGCAGCTTAGGGTCCAGGGGCTTGCATGGCTACACCTTC. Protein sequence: CASSLGSRGLHGYTF. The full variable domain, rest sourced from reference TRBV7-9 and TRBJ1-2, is DTGVSQNPRHKITKRGQNVTFRCDPISEHNRLYWYRQTLGQGPEFLTYFQNEAQLEKSRLLSDRFSAERPKGSFSTLEIQRTEQGDSAMYLCASSLGSRGLHGYTFGSGTRLTVV.

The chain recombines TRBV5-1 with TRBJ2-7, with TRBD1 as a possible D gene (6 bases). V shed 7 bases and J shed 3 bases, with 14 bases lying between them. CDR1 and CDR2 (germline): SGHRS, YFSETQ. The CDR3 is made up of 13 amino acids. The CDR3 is CASRTANYYEQYF. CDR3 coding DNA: TGCGCCAGCCGGACAGCCAACTACTACGAGCAGTACTTC.

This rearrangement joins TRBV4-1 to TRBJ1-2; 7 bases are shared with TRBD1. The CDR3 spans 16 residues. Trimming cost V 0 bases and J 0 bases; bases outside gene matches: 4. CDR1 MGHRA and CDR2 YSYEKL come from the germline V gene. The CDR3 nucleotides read TGCGCCAGCAGCCAAGACCCCGGGACAGCTAACTATGGCTACACCTTC. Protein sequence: CASSQDPGTANYGYTF.

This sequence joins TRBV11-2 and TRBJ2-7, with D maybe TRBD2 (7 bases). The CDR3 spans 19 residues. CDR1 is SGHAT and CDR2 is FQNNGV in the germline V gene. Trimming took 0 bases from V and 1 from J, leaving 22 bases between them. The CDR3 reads CASSLDGGGGPLRSYEQYF. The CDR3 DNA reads TGTGCCAGCAGCTTAGATGGAGGGGGAGGGCCCTTAAGGTCCTACGAGCAGTACTTC.

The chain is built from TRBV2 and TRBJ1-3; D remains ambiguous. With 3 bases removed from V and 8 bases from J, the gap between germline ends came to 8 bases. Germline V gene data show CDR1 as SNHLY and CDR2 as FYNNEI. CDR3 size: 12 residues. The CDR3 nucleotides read TGTGCCAGCAGTGAGTCACCGGACACCATATATTTT. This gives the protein CASSESPDTIYF.